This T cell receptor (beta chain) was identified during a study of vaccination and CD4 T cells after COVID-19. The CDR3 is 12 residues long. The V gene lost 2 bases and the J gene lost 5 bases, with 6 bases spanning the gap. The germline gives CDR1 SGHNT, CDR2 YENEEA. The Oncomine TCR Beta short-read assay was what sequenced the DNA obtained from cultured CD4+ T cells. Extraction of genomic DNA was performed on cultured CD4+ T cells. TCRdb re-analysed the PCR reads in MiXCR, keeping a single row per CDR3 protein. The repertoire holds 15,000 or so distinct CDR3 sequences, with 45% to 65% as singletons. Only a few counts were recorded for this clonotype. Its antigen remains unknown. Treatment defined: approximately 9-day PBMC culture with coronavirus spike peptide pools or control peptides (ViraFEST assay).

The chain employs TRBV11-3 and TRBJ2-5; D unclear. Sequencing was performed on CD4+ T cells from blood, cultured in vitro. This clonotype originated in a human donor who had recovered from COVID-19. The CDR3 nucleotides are TGTGCCAGCAGCTTATTGCCCGAGACCCAGTACTTC. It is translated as CASSLLPETQYF. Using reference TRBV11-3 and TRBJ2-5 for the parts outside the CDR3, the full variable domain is EAGVVQSPRYKIIEKKQPVAFWCNPISGHNTLYWYLQNLGQGPELLIRYENEEAVDDSQLPKDRFSAERLKGVDSTLKIQPAELGDSAVYLCASSLLPETQYFGPGTRLLVL.